This T cell receptor beta chain was sequenced for a study of CXCR3-negative and CXCR3-positive naive CD8 T cells. Study context: A total of about 130 million TRB reads was generated, with about 1.5 +/- 0.3 million per library.

TRB cDNA was prepared as libraries by UMI-labeled 5' RACE. TCRdb re-called the 5' RACE reads; every CDR3 protein appears as one record, without DNA. Across just under 45,000 distinct CDR3 sequences, the top ten clones capture roughly 14% of the sample. Germline CDR1 SGHVS, CDR2 FQNEAQ. The CDR3 has 16 residues. Study observations and caveats: No difference in surface CD5 was seen between naive subsets, and TCR strength was inferred from TRB CDR3 properties. With respect to TRBV-TRBJ usage, naive CXCR3-negative and CXCR3-positive cells were similar; memory differed.

Of note for this clonotype: The target antigen is unknown.

The V and J genes are TRBV7-8 and TRBJ1-1; the TCRdb call, TRBD1, lacks DNA for checking. The TCR originated in a human donor in good health. Some clones in this sample may be carry-over from other donors' samples. The source material was memory CD8+ T cells from blood. The CDR3 region is CASTFGAEMKNTEAFF.